Listed here is a single T cell receptor (beta chain). The table came from immunoSEQ multiplex PCR; TCRdb's copy has only in-frame clones and leaves some out. The table shows some 1 million clones, with approximately 68% occurring only once. CDR3 length: 16 amino acids. J lost 3 bases, V lost 0 bases, and 5 bases had no gene match. Germline CDR1 LNHNV, CDR2 YYDKDF (reference sequence). These data belong to a study of shared clonotypes between healthy human individuals. Sample: memory CD4+ T cells sorted from blood. Subset meaning: CD45RA-negative fraction. The source is a man younger than 35 in good health. J is TRBJ1-3 and V is TRBV15; 7 nucleotides line up with TRBD1. CDR3 bases: TGTGCCACCAGCAGAGAAACAGGGGCTGGTGGAAACACCATATATTTT. Encoded protein: CATSRETGAGGNTIYF.